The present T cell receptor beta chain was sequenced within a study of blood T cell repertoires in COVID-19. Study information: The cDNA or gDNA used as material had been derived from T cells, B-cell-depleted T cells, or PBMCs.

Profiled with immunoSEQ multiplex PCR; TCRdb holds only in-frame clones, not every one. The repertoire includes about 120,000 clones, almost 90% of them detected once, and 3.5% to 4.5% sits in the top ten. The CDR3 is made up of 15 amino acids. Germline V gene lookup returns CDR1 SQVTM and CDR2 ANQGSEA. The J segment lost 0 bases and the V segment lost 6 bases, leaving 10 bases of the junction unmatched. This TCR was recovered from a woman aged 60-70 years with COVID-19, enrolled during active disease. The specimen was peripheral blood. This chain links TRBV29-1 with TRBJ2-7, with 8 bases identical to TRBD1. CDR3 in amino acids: CSVYGQGANSYEQYF. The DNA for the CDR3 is TGCAGCGTCTACGGGCAGGGGGCAAACTCCTACGAGCAGTACTTC.